Presented here are 27 T cell receptor beta chains from one specimen sequenced in a study of shared clonotypes between healthy human individuals (dated by TCRdb to about 2020). The library was obtained by the immunoSEQ multiplex PCR assay. The table comes from immuneACCESS by way of TCRdb, which keeps in-frame sequences with V and J called. Part of the clones is missing from these tables; in studies checked, under half for an unresolved V gene and the rest for unknown reasons. The sample table shows about 180,000 clones, and 85% to 95% are seen once. The ten largest clones capture 0.067% of the sample. Sequenced input: naive CD4+ T cells sorted from blood. According to the study, the label for this sample's cell subset or site signals: CD45RA+ positively selected. Receptors were obtained from a woman aged 25 to 39 in good health.

This clone was recorded only once. Here the CDR3 reads CASSLQGSFSYEQYF. As DNA, the CDR3 is TGTGCCAGCAGCTTACAGGGCAGTTTCTCCTACGAGCAGTACTTC. This sequence joins TRBV11-1 and TRBJ2-5; D might be TRBD1 (5 bases). The J call is uncertain, as TRBJ2-7 better fits the DNA end. The CDR3 is made up of 15 amino acids. Germline V lookup: CDR1 SGHAT, CDR2 FQDESV (reference sequence).

This chain links TRBV28 with TRBJ1-2, with a possible D match to TRBD1 (6 bases). The CDR3 covers 14 residues. V was shortened by 5 bases and J by 3 bases, with 13 bases between the two germline ends. Germline CDR1 reads MDHEN; CDR2 reads SYDVKM. The CDR3 loop reads CASSTPDRHYGYTF. The CDR3 DNA reads TGTGCCAGCAGTACCCCGGACAGACACTATGGCTACACCTTC.

In regard to this clone: Other DNA sequences in the sample encode the same CDR3. V is TRBV18 and J is TRBJ2-3, with 9 nucleotides matching TRBD1. J was trimmed by 1 base and V by 2 bases; bases with no gene match: 1. Germline lookup yields CDR1 KGHSH and CDR2 LQKENI. The CDR3 has 15 residues. The CDR3 loop is CASSPRTGGTDTQYF. CDR3 nucleotide sequence: TGTGCCAGCTCACCAAGGACAGGGGGCACAGATACGCAGTATTTT.

The chain couples TRBV29-1 to TRBJ2-1; D uncertain. V lost 5 bases and J lost 0, with 14 bases in between. Per germline, CDR1 SQVTM and CDR2 ANQGSEA. The CDR3 has 15 residues. The CDR3 region has the DNA TGCAGCGTTCCCCAACGGCAACACTCCTACAATGAGCAGTTCTTC. This translates into CSVPQRQHSYNEQFF.

V gene TRBV6-6 combines with J gene TRBJ2-7; a weak D match, TRBD1 (5 bases). The CDR3 is made up of 16 amino acids. V was trimmed by 0 bases and J by 4 bases, leaving 16 bases between them. The germline CDR1 and CDR2 sequences are MNHNY and SVGAGI (reference sequence). The CDR3 is CASSYSGATLGYEQYF. The CDR3 nucleotides read TGTGCCAGCAGTTACTCAGGGGCAACTTTGGGGTACGAGCAGTACTTC.

A few counts support this clone. CDR3 coding DNA: TGCAGCGTTGTGACATCTAAGGGGAACACTGAAGCTTTCTTT. Its protein is CSVVTSKGNTEAFF. V gene TRBV29-1 combines with J gene TRBJ1-1, with unresolved D. The germline CDR1 and CDR2 sequences are SQVTM and ANQGSEA. The CDR3 is made up of 14 amino acids. The germline V and J ends were trimmed by 4 bases and 1 base, with 13 bases remaining between them. Drawing the rest from reference TRBV29-1 and TRBJ1-1, the complete variable domain is SAVISQKPSRDICQRGTSLTIQCQVDSQVTMMFWYRQQPGQSLTLIATANQGSEATYESGFVIDKFPISRPNLTFSTLTVSNMSPEDSSIYLCSVVTSKGNTEAFFGQGTRLTVV.

The chain couples TRBV27 to TRBJ2-1; 8 bases are shared with TRBD1. The CDR3 contains 17 residues. V gave up 6 bases and J gave up 4 bases; unmatched junction bases: 14. Germline V gene sequence: CDR1 MNHEY, CDR2 SMNVEV (reference sequence). CDR3 protein: CASRTGTGAPRYNEQFF. CDR3 bases: TGTGCCAGCAGAACCGGGACAGGCGCCCCGAGGTACAATGAGCAGTTCTTC.

The chain links TRBV5-1 to TRBJ2-5; 8 bases match TRBD2. The closer fit of TRBJ2-7 to the DNA end suggests the J call may be wrong. The CDR3 is made up of 14 amino acids. In germline, CDR1 is SGHRS, CDR2 YFSETQ. CDR3 sequence (DNA): TGCGCCAGCAGCGGCGGGAGGACACTCTACGAGCAGTACTTC. Its protein product is CASSGGRTLYEQYF.

The rearrangement joins TRBV7-7 to TRBJ1-2; 7 bases align to TRBD1. This CDR3 contains 14 residues. After removal of 5 bases from V and 7 bases from J, the junction contained 10 bases not matched to a gene. Germline V gives CDR1 SSHAT, CDR2 FNYEAQ (reference sequence). CDR3 coding DNA: TGTGCCAGCAGCCCCGACAGGGCTGGGGCTGGCTACACCTTC. This sequence encodes CASSPDRAGAGYTF.

This clone was recorded only once. The chain recombines TRBV27 with TRBJ2-5; D gene unclear. The J call may be incorrect, as the DNA end agrees better with TRBJ2-7. This CDR3 region has 11 residues. Germline values: CDR1 MNHEY, CDR2 SMNVEV (reference sequence). This chain's CDR3 is CASSSRYEQYF. The CDR3, as DNA: TGTGCCAGCAGTTCCCGCTACGAGCAGTACTTC.

The chain has TRBV11-2 and TRBJ2-5; the match to TRBD2 covers 8 bases. The CDR3 runs 15 residues. The J segment lost 4 bases and the V segment lost 6 bases, leaving 10 bases of the junction unmatched. The V gene's germline CDR1 is SGHAT and CDR2 FQNNGV. DNA for the CDR3: TGTGCCAGCAGTTCTAGCGGGTCGGATCGAGAGACCCAGTACTTC. This sequence encodes CASSSSGSDRETQYF.

This clone has just a few counts. V and J are TRBV4-1 and TRBJ2-7, with 7 bases lining up with TRBD2. CDR1 and CDR2 (germline): MGHRA, YSYEKL. The CDR3 has 18 amino acids. V gave up 0 bases and J gave up 0 bases; unmatched junction bases: 11. The CDR3 nucleotides are TGCGCCAGCAGCCAAGAGGAGGGGCGAGGGAGGGGCTCCTACGAGCAGTACTTC. Translation: CASSQEEGRGRGSYEQYF.

In this sample, this clone turned up once. V usage is TRBV5-4 and J usage is TRBJ1-1; no firm D call. CDR3 length equals 13 residues. Germline V lookup: CDR1 SGHNT, CDR2 YYREEE (reference sequence). V was cut by 0 bases and J by 4 bases, with 7 bases left in between. In DNA form, the CDR3 reads TGTGCCAGCAGCTTGGATTTGGGCACTGAAGCTTTCTTT. Its protein is CASSLDLGTEAFF.

The rearrangement joins TRBV5-1 to TRBJ2-7, with 8 bases identical to TRBD2. The CDR3 runs 15 residues. Trimming took 0 bases from V and 1 from J; bases not matched to a gene: 3. Germline loops: CDR1 SGHRS, CDR2 YFSETQ. CDR3 sequence (DNA): TGCGCCAGCAGCTTGGTTAGCGGGAAGTCCTACGAGCAGTACTTC. It translates to CASSLVSGKSYEQYF. The entire variable domain, with the rest obtained from reference TRBV5-1 and TRBJ2-7, is as follows: KAGVTQTPRYLIKTRGQQVTLSCSPISGHRSVSWYQQTPGQGLQFLFEYFSETQRNKGNFPGRFSGRQFSNSRSEMNVSTLELGDSALYLCASSLVSGKSYEQYFGPGTRLTVT.

The CDR3 bases are TGTGCCAGCAGTGTAGAGGAGGCCCACGAGCAGTACTTC. The encoded protein is CASSVEEAHEQYF. J is TRBJ2-7 and V is TRBV6-1; maybe TRBD2 (5 bases). V was clipped by 4 bases and J by 5 bases, with 12 bases between them. Germline values: CDR1 MNHNS, CDR2 SASEGT. The CDR3 covers 13 residues.

The rearrangement joins TRBV20-1 to TRBJ2-7; D remains ambiguous. V dropped 3 bases and J dropped 5 bases, with 8 bases sitting between them. The CDR3 sequence is 11 residues long. Germline lookup yields CDR1 DFQATT and CDR2 SNEGSKA (reference sequence). The CDR3 nucleotides read TGCAGTGCTAGCCTTCTAGACGAGCAGTACTTC. Translating gives CSASLLDEQYF.

The chain couples TRBV5-4 to TRBJ2-3, with 12 bases fitting TRBD2. The CDR3 extends over 16 amino acids. V trimming: 4 bases; J trimming: 6 bases; junction bases outside the gene matches: 9. Per germline, CDR1 SGHNT and CDR2 YYREEE (reference sequence). CDR3 coding DNA: TGTGCCAGCAGCCCACTAGCGGGAGGTTTCGGGGATACGCAGTATTTT. This sequence encodes CASSPLAGGFGDTQYF.

The chain combines TRBV7-9 with TRBJ2-7; 12 nucleotides agree with TRBD2. The V gene end was trimmed by 2 bases and the J gene end by 6 bases; junction bases not matched to a gene: 5. This CDR3 contains 15 residues. CDR1 and CDR2 from the germline V gene are SEHNR and FQNEAQ (reference sequence). The chain's CDR3 is CASSLLAGGMGEQYF. DNA for the CDR3: TGTGCCAGCAGCTTACTAGCGGGAGGGATGGGCGAGCAGTACTTC.

This chain's CDR3 is CASSYSITPGEQYF. The CDR3 DNA follows: TGTGCCAGCAGTTACTCGATAACGCCGGGGGAGCAGTACTTC. The chain recombines TRBV6-5 with TRBJ2-7; the D gene is possibly TRBD2 (5 bases). The germline CDR1 and CDR2 sequences are MNHEY and SVGAGI. The CDR3 is made up of 14 amino acids. V lost 0 bases to trimming and J lost 7 bases, with 13 bases between them.

CDR3 nucleotide sequence: TGTGCCAGCAGTTCTACCGGGACAGCCTCCTACGAGCAGTACTTC. It yields the protein CASSSTGTASYEQYF. The rearrangement joins TRBV28 to TRBJ2-5; 7 nucleotides match TRBD1. The DNA end is more similar to TRBJ2-7, so the J call may be wrong. The CDR3 extends over 15 amino acids. Looked up from germline, CDR1 is MDHEN and CDR2 is SYDVKM.

V gene TRBV5-1 combines with J gene TRBJ2-5; no definite D call. V shed 4 bases and J shed 0 bases, with 4 bases lying between them. CDR3 length: 12 amino acids. From germline, CDR1 is SGHRS and CDR2 YFSETQ. DNA of the CDR3: TGCGCCAGCAGCAACCACCAAGAGACCCAGTACTTC. As protein: CASSNHQETQYF.

V and J are TRBV6-5 and TRBJ2-1; D tentatively fits TRBD1 or TRBD2 (5 bases each). In germline, CDR1 is MNHEY, CDR2 SVGAGI. V lost 0 bases, J lost 7 bases, and 10 bases lay in between. The CDR3 is 14 residues long. In DNA, the CDR3 is TGTGCCAGCAGTTACTCAGAGGGGACGAATGAGCAGTTCTTC. Its protein product is CASSYSEGTNEQFF.

This clone was counted a single time. The CDR3 DNA reads as TGTGCCAGCACCCTACCCGGCAGCTCTGGAAACACCATATATTTT. This translates into CASTLPGSSGNTIYF. The chain has TRBV28 and TRBJ1-3; unclear D gene. The V end lost 7 bases, the J end lost 0 bases, and 13 bases lay between the germline ends. CDR1 is MDHEN and CDR2 is SYDVKM in the germline V gene. The CDR3 totals 15 residues.

Written as DNA, the CDR3 is TGCGCCAGCAGTGAGTCAGCTCACCTCGAAGAGACCCAGTACTTC. Translation: CASSESAHLEETQYF. The rearrangement links TRBV10-1 to TRBJ2-5; no reliable D call. The CDR3 has 15 residues. V dropped 0 bases and J dropped 3 bases, with 11 bases sitting between them. The germline V gene has CDR1 WNHNN and CDR2 SYGVQD (reference sequence).

The count of this clone is one. This chain links TRBV28 with TRBJ2-5; TRBD1 or TRBD2 may be the D gene (5 bases each). This CDR3 has 16 amino acids. Germline CDR1 MDHEN, CDR2 SYDVKM. The V end lost 8 bases, the J end lost 1 base, and 20 bases lay between the germline ends. The DNA for the CDR3 is TGTGCCAGCTCCGCCAATCCGGGGCTGGTCCAAGAGACCCAGTACTTC. Its translation is CASSANPGLVQETQYF.

The chain recombines TRBV29-1 with TRBJ1-4; D is ambiguous. This CDR3 is built from 11 residues. Trimming left V 4 bases short and J 8 bases short, with 8 bases between. The V gene's germline CDR1 is SQVTM and CDR2 ANQGSEA. DNA of the CDR3: TGCAGCGTTGTGGCGGGAGAAAAACTGTTTTTT. Its protein is CSVVAGEKLFF.

V gene TRBV27 combines with J gene TRBJ1-5; D uncertain. The germline V gene encodes CDR1 MNHEY and CDR2 SMNVEV (reference sequence). V lost 3 bases and J lost 4, with 16 bases in between. CDR3 length: 16 amino acids. The CDR3 spells CASSFLGVLGNQPQHF. CDR3 nucleotide sequence: TGTGCCAGCAGTTTCTTGGGTGTTCTGGGGAATCAGCCCCAGCATTTT.